Given below is one T cell receptor (beta chain) in context. Profiled with immunoSEQ multiplex PCR; TCRdb holds only in-frame clones, not every one. The sample gives about 73,000 clones, less than 90% of which show up once; about 3.2% is in the top ten. This record comes from a study of PD-L1 blockade in urothelial cancer. About the study: At 6 weeks and at 3 weeks (second dose) after treatment start, blood was analyzed. The study recovered a median of about 150,000 T cells per blood sample.

The V end lost 4 bases, the J end lost 0 bases, and 9 bases lay between the germline ends. The germline V gene has CDR1 GTSNPN and CDR2 SVGIG (reference sequence). The CDR3 length is 13 residues. The chain combines TRBV30 with TRBJ1-1, with D possibly TRBD1 on 5 matching bases. The starting material was PBMCs, obtained around atezolizumab (anti-PD-L1) treatment. This sequence was found in a man aged 55 to 70 with urothelial cancer. CDR3 amino acids: CAWTREVNTEAFF. The CDR3, as DNA: TGTGCCTGGACCAGGGAGGTGAACACTGAAGCTTTCTTT.